The 16 T cell receptor beta chains in this list originate from one sample, sequenced in a study of blood T cell repertoires in COVID-19. Sequencing used immunoSEQ multiplex PCR; TCRdb keeps in-frame clones, though not all of them. Found here are over 150,000 clones, approximately 82% of them singletons; the top ten hold approximately 6.9%. Sequenced material: peripheral blood. All receptors come from a human donor with acute or convalescent COVID-19. The donor label of this sample is uncertain.

This clone was detected only once. The chain is built from TRBV5-1 and TRBJ2-1; D gene ambiguous. The CDR3 has 13 amino acids. CDR1 is SGHRS and CDR2 is YFSETQ in the germline V gene. With 3 bases removed from V and 7 bases from J, the gap between germline ends came to 11 bases. CDR3 sequence (DNA): TGCGCCAGCAGCTGGCTAGTAAGTAATGAGCAGTTCTTC. Residues: CASSWLVSNEQFF.

J is TRBJ1-2 and V is TRBV19; TRBD1 aligns across 12 bases. J gave up 5 bases and V 5 bases, and 9 bases lay outside the gene matches. This CDR3 is built from 16 residues. Germline V gives CDR1 LNHDA, CDR2 SQIVND (reference sequence). Written as DNA, the CDR3 is TGTGCCAGTAGTCGCACCGGGACAGGGGGCCATTATGGCTACACCTTC. Protein: CASSRTGTGGHYGYTF.

The DNA for the CDR3 is TGTGCCAGCTCACCGGGCTCCACAGATACGCAGTATTTT. Its protein product is CASSPGSTDTQYF. The V gene is TRBV18, the J gene TRBJ2-3; no clear D gene. Looked up from germline, CDR1 is KGHSH and CDR2 is LQKENI. V lost 3 bases to trimming and J lost 2 bases, with 6 bases between them. The CDR3 spans 13 residues. The whole variable domain, remainder taken from reference TRBV18 and TRBJ2-3, is NAGVMQNPRHLVRRRGQEARLRCSPMKGHSHVYWYRQLPEEGLKFMVYLQKENIIDESGMPKERFSAEFPKEGPSILRIQQVVRGDSAAYFCASSPGSTDTQYFGPGTRLTVL.

The rearrangement uses TRBV3-1 (or the pseudogene TRBV3-2) and TRBJ1-1; 11 nucleotides agree with TRBD1. Germline trimming cut 5 bases from V and 6 bases from J; bases unmatched to any gene: 8. This CDR3 comprises 15 residues. Germline values: CDR1 LGHDT, CDR2 YNNKEL (reference sequence). This CDR3 is CASSARDRGGAEAFF. The CDR3 nucleotides read TGTGCCAGCAGCGCCCGGGACAGGGGGGGAGCTGAAGCTTTCTTT.

The chain recombines TRBV11-2 with TRBJ2-7; perhaps TRBD2 as D (6 bases). The CDR3 is made up of 14 amino acids. V lost 1 base to trimming and J lost 6 bases, with 13 bases between them. Germline V gene lookup returns CDR1 SGHAT and CDR2 FQNNGV. The CDR3 DNA reads TGTGCCAGCAGCTTAGTAAGACTAGGCGGCGAGCAGTACTTC. Translation: CASSLVRLGGEQYF.

The V call is TRBV4-1, the J call TRBJ2-7; 12 bases match TRBD2. Germline V gene lookup returns CDR1 MGHRA and CDR2 YSYEKL. The trim removed 0 bases at V and 3 bases at J, leaving 12 bases unmatched. The CDR3 extends over 19 amino acids. CDR3: CASSQESLAGGLNFYEQYF. The CDR3 nucleotides are TGCGCCAGCAGCCAAGAATCCCTAGCGGGAGGGCTTAACTTCTACGAGCAGTACTTC.

This chain links TRBV6-1 with TRBJ1-5, with D possibly matching TRBD1 (6 bases). V lost 1 base to trimming and J lost 7 bases, with 17 bases between them. The germline V gene encodes CDR1 MNHNS and CDR2 SASEGT. This CDR3 has 16 amino acids. In DNA, the CDR3 is TGTGCCAGCAGTGAAGACCCAGGGGTAATGAGGCAGCCCCAGCATTTT. Protein product: CASSEDPGVMRQPQHF.

For this clone: The sample holds other DNA sequences that translate to the same CDR3. The rearrangement uses TRBV6-5 and TRBJ2-7; the match to TRBD1 covers 9 bases. Per the germline V gene, CDR1 is MNHEY and CDR2 is SVGAGI. The CDR3 consists of 14 residues. V gave up 4 bases and J gave up 2 bases; unmatched junction bases: 3. The CDR3: CASSSDRGTYEQYF. The CDR3 DNA follows: TGTGCCAGCAGTTCTGACAGGGGGACCTACGAGCAGTACTTC.

The chain joins TRBV16 to TRBJ2-1; no clear D. The V and J ends lost 2 bases and 9 bases respectively, with 8 bases between them. Germline lookup yields CDR1 KGHSY and CDR2 FQNENV. This CDR3 has 12 amino acids. The DNA of the CDR3 is TGTGCCAGCAGCCAAACTCGGAGTGAGCAGTTCTTC. This encodes CASSQTRSEQFF.

This clone is a singleton in its sample. This chain connects TRBV20-1 to TRBJ2-3; TRBD1 agrees at 11 bases. Looked up from germline, CDR1 is DFQATT and CDR2 is SNEGSKA (reference sequence). This CDR3 has 16 residues. The J segment lost 6 bases and the V segment lost 3 bases, leaving 11 bases of the junction unmatched. The DNA of the CDR3 is TGCAGTGCTAGTTCCGCCAGGACAGGGGGCGCGGATACGCAGTATTTT. Translated, it gives CSASSARTGGADTQYF.

The V gene is TRBV9, the J gene TRBJ2-5; TRBD2 agrees at 7 bases. CDR1 and CDR2 (germline): SGDLS, YYNGEE. V shed 0 bases, J shed 5 bases, and the junction held 4 bases outside the gene matches. This CDR3 region has 14 residues. CDR3 region: CASSVGGGRETQYF. The CDR3 DNA sequence: TGTGCCAGCAGCGTAGGGGGAGGGCGGGAGACCCAGTACTTC.

The J gene is TRBJ2-4, the V gene TRBV4-3; a weak D match, TRBD2 (7 bases). The CDR3 sequence is 16 residues long. V lost 0 bases, J lost 6 bases, and 15 bases lay in between. Per germline, CDR1 LGHNA and CDR2 YSLEER. The DNA for the CDR3 is TGCGCCAGCAGCCAAGATTGGGGGGGGCGGGGAAACATTCAGTACTTC. It is translated as CASSQDWGGRGNIQYF.

V usage is TRBV10-2 and J usage is TRBJ2-2, with 9 bases aligning to TRBD2. The J segment lost 4 bases and the V segment lost 0 bases, leaving 0 bases of the junction unmatched. Germline CDR1 WSHSY, CDR2 SAAADI. CDR3 size: 15 residues. CDR3 residues: CASSESLAGTGELFF. CDR3 bases: TGCGCCAGCAGTGAGTCACTAGCGGGCACCGGGGAGCTGTTTTTT.

This rearrangement joins TRBV12-3 or TRBV12-4 to TRBJ1-1; 8 bases line up with TRBD1. The CDR3 totals 12 residues. The V segment lost 5 bases and the J segment 9 bases; nucleotides outside the gene matches: 5. The CDR3 region has the DNA TGTGCCAGCAGTCCCCCCAGGGGGCAAGCTTTCTTT. This codes for CASSPPRGQAFF.

The chain has TRBV7-3 and TRBJ2-1; the match to TRBD2 covers 13 bases. V shed 5 bases, J shed 7 bases, and the junction held 2 bases outside the gene matches. In germline, CDR1 is SGHTA, CDR2 FQGTGA. The CDR3 covers 14 residues. CDR3 nucleotide sequence: TGTGCCAGCAGCCTGGGACTAGCGGGAAATGAGCAGTTCTTC. Its translation is CASSLGLAGNEQFF.

This clone was recorded a few times. The CDR3 sequence: CASSFGLAYEQYF. The CDR3, as DNA: TGTGCCAGCAGCTTCGGACTAGCCTACGAGCAGTACTTC. V gene TRBV7-9 combines with J gene TRBJ2-7; 7 bases agree with TRBD2. With 3 bases clipped from V and 2 bases from J, the junction kept 1 base outside the gene matches. The CDR3 has 13 residues. Germline V gene sequence: CDR1 SEHNR, CDR2 FQNEAQ (reference sequence).